This T cell receptor (beta chain) appears in the sequencing data of a study of glioma-infiltrating T cells after dendritic cell vaccination. On the study more broadly: Dendritic cell vaccination trial patients had either newly diagnosed or recurrent glioblastoma. Dendritic cells derived from monocytes and pulsed with autologous tumor lysate formed the vaccine. Treatment, given 2003 to 2012, was autologous tumor lysate-pulsed dendritic cell vaccination.

The CDR3 has 16 amino acids. Germline loops: CDR1 MGHRA, CDR2 YSYEKL. The V gene lost 3 bases and the J gene lost 0 bases, with 9 bases spanning the gap. Time point noted: after dendritic cell vaccination, including at tumor progression/relapse. All glioblastoma patients lacked an isocitrate dehydrogenase mutation. Profiling relied on immunoSEQ multiplex PCR, and the TCRdb table lists in-frame clones only, not all of them. The sample has 90,000 to 95,000 clones; 70% to 90% are singletons. The chain couples TRBV4-1 to TRBJ2-6, with D tentatively TRBD1 (5 bases). The origin of this receptor is a human donor with glioblastoma. The material was blood, obtained after dendritic cell vaccination. This CDR3 reads CASSQSDNSGANVLTF. CDR3 bases: TGCGCCAGCAGCCAGTCGGACAACTCTGGGGCCAACGTCCTGACTTTC.